The 12 T cell receptor beta chains reported below all come from one sample, sequenced in a study of blood T cell repertoires in COVID-19. This table comes from immunoSEQ multiplex PCR, and its TCRdb copy is limited to in-frame clones, with some not included. The data contain about 300,000 clones, around 90% of them singletons. What was sequenced was PBMCs or T cells enriched from blood (not recorded which). The source is a woman younger than 45 who had recovered from COVID-19.

The genes are TRBV24-1 and TRBJ2-5; 7 nucleotides match TRBD2. Trimming removed 3 bases from V and 1 base from J; junction bases left unmatched: 4. Germline assignment: CDR1 KGHDR and CDR2 SFDVKD. The CDR3 contains 15 residues. CDR3 nucleotide sequence: TGTGCCACCAGTGATAAAAGCGGGATCCAAGAGACCCAGTACTTC. Translating it yields CATSDKSGIQETQYF.

With regard to this clone: A junction boundary mismatches the germline segment, possibly from a read error. The J gene is TRBJ2-5, the V gene TRBV29-1; D is possibly TRBD1 (5 bases). The CDR3 runs to 13 residues. Germline values: CDR1 SQVTM, CDR2 ANQGSEA. The CDR3 sequence is CSAEKGRGETQYF. The DNA for the CDR3 is TGCAGCGCTGAAAAGGGAAGGGGAGAGACCCAGTACTTC.

The rearrangement uses TRBV4-1 and TRBJ2-5; 7 nucleotides line up with TRBD1. The CDR3 has 15 amino acids. Germline CDR1 is MGHRA and CDR2 is YSYEKL. The junction had 4 bases not matched to a gene; V was cut back by 1 base and J by 2 bases. CDR3 in DNA: TGCGCCAGCAGCCAAGTCCGGACAGGACAAGAGACCCAGTACTTC. This translates into CASSQVRTGQETQYF.

The V call is TRBV19, the J call TRBJ2-5, with D perhaps matching TRBD1 (6 bases). Per germline, CDR1 LNHDA and CDR2 SQIVND (reference sequence). V lost 5 bases, J lost 3 bases, and 13 bases lay in between. This CDR3 comprises 14 residues. The CDR3, as DNA: TGTGCCAGTAGTTCGTTCTACAGGGAAGAGACCCAGTACTTC. It encodes CASSSFYREETQYF. Based on the CDR3 plus reference TRBV19 and TRBJ2-5, the full variable domain is DGGITQSPKYLFRKEGQNVTLSCEQNLNHDAMYWYRQDPGQGLRLIYYSQIVNDFQKGDIAEGYSVSREKKESFPLTVTSAQKNPTAFYLCASSSFYREETQYFGPGTRLLVL.

CDR3 nucleotides: TGTGCCAGCAGCCCGGATTTAGGAGGCGGGACGGGCACAGATACGCAGTATTTT. This gives the protein CASSPDLGGGTGTDTQYF. This chain joins TRBV3-1 (or the pseudogene TRBV3-2) and TRBJ2-3; possible D gene TRBD2, 6 bases. The CDR3 has 18 residues. The germline V gene encodes CDR1 LGHDT and CDR2 YNNKEL (reference sequence). V lost 4 bases to trimming and J lost 1 base, with 21 bases between them.

This sequence joins TRBV19 and TRBJ2-5; 8 positions agree with TRBD1. V shed 1 base, J shed 4 bases, and the junction held 11 bases outside the gene matches. The CDR3 is 17 amino acids. Germline values: CDR1 LNHDA, CDR2 SQIVND (reference sequence). CDR3 DNA: TGTGCCAGTAGTATAGCGCCTCAGGGGGCTATGCTAGAGACCCAGTACTTC. Residues: CASSIAPQGAMLETQYF.

This chain connects TRBV5-1 to TRBJ2-7; a weak D match, TRBD1 (6 bases). V gave up 2 bases and J gave up 2 bases, with 11 bases separating them. CDR1 is SGHRS and CDR2 is YFSETQ in the germline V gene. This CDR3 has 14 amino acids. The CDR3 DNA sequence: TGCGCCAGCAGCTTACAAGGACAGACCTACGAGCAGTACTTC. Protein sequence: CASSLQGQTYEQYF.

V usage is TRBV19 and J usage is TRBJ2-7; tentatively, D is TRBD2 (6 bases). Trimming removed 3 bases from V and 3 bases from J, with 12 bases in between. Germline V gene data show CDR1 as LNHDA and CDR2 as SQIVND (reference sequence). The CDR3 length is 14 residues. The CDR3 protein is CASSISGGNYEQYF. Written as DNA, the CDR3 is TGTGCCAGTAGTATTTCGGGCGGGAACTACGAGCAGTACTTC.

This rearrangement joins TRBV2 to TRBJ1-2, with a weak D call TRBD1 (6 bases). From germline, CDR1 is SNHLY and CDR2 FYNNEI. The length of the CDR3 is 13 residues. Trimming shortened V by 6 bases and J by 2 bases, and 10 bases separated the two germline ends. In DNA, the CDR3 is TGTGCCAGCAGAGACACAGGGAACTATGGCTACACCTTC. Translating gives CASRDTGNYGYTF.

The V and J genes are TRBV14 and TRBJ2-7; D uncertain. The germline gives CDR1 SGHDN, CDR2 FVKESK. V was clipped by 0 bases and J by 5 bases, with 20 bases between them. This CDR3 region has 17 residues. CDR3 in amino acids: CASSQEWRSSILHEQYF. CDR3 nucleotide sequence: TGTGCCAGCAGCCAAGAATGGCGGAGCTCGATCCTCCACGAGCAGTACTTC.

The gene calls are TRBV19 and TRBJ1-5, with D perhaps matching TRBD1 (5 bases). V lost 6 bases and J lost 1, with 10 bases in between. The germline V gene has CDR1 LNHDA and CDR2 SQIVND (reference sequence). The CDR3 loop spans 14 amino acids. The CDR3 spells CASRSQGSNQPQHF. CDR3 sequence (DNA): TGTGCCAGTAGGAGCCAGGGCAGCAATCAGCCCCAGCATTTT. The complete variable domain, with remaining parts taken from reference TRBV19 and TRBJ1-5, reads DGGITQSPKYLFRKEGQNVTLSCEQNLNHDAMYWYRQDPGQGLRLIYYSQIVNDFQKGDIAEGYSVSREKKESFPLTVTSAQKNPTAFYLCASRSQGSNQPQHFGDGTRLSIL.

This chain connects TRBV28 to TRBJ2-3, with 10 bases lining up with TRBD2. CDR3 length: 14 amino acids. The V and J ends lost 7 bases and 8 bases, in that order; junction bases with no gene match: 9. The germline CDR1 and CDR2 sequences are MDHEN and SYDVKM. The CDR3 is CASTVAGGLGTQYF. CDR3 coding DNA: TGTGCCAGCACTGTAGCGGGAGGACTTGGTACGCAGTATTTT. The complete variable domain, with remaining parts taken from reference TRBV28 and TRBJ2-3, reads DVKVTQSSRYLVKRTGEKVFLECVQDMDHENMFWYRQDPGLGLRLIYFSYDVKMKEKGDIPEGYSVSREKKERFSLILESASTNQTSMYLCASTVAGGLGTQYFGPGTRLTVL.